Below, 27 T cell receptor beta chains from the same sample are listed, as sequenced in a study of cytomegalovirus exposure and HLA in healthy donors. With 60 Vbeta and 13 Jbeta primers, the PCR was carried out. Here immunoSEQ multiplex PCR was the method, and the copy in TCRdb shows in-frame clones only, minus some. The repertoire holds 160,000 or so clones, with about 85% as singletons. Sequenced material: PBMCs. The receptors originated from a male donor in good health and CMV-seropositive.

The gene calls are TRBV2 and TRBJ1-5, with a weak D call TRBD1 (6 bases). With 6 bases removed from V and 3 bases from J, the gap between germline ends came to 12 bases. This CDR3 region has 14 residues. Germline V gives CDR1 SNHLY, CDR2 FYNNEI. CDR3 in amino acids: CASSAGTINQPQHF. The CDR3 DNA sequence: TGTGCCAGCAGCGCCGGGACAATCAATCAGCCCCAGCATTTT.

The rearrangement links TRBV5-1 to TRBJ2-7, with 7 bases matching TRBD2. The V segment lost 3 bases and the J segment 3 bases; nucleotides outside the gene matches: 6. This CDR3 is built from 14 residues. The germline CDR1 and CDR2 sequences are SGHRS and YFSETQ. CDR3: CASSSGGTNYEQYF. CDR3 DNA: TGCGCCAGCAGCTCTGGGGGGACTAACTACGAGCAGTACTTC.

The chain carries TRBV5-8 and TRBJ2-1; tentative D call: TRBD2 (6 bases). Germline CDR1 and CDR2: SGHTS and YDEGEE. V dropped 1 base and J dropped 4 bases, with 12 bases sitting between them. The CDR3 sequence is 15 residues long. CDR3 nucleotide sequence: TGTGCCAGCAGCTTGTGGGGGAGGCAGTACAATGAGCAGTTCTTC. Protein sequence: CASSLWGRQYNEQFF.

V is TRBV6-5 and J is TRBJ2-7; D gene uncertain. The ends were cut back, 4 bases at V and 6 bases at J, with 13 bases in the middle. This CDR3 spans 13 amino acids. Germline CDR1 reads MNHEY; CDR2 reads SVGAGI. CDR3 protein: CASSFIPLSEQYF. In nucleotides, the CDR3 is TGTGCCAGCAGTTTTATCCCCCTAAGCGAGCAGTACTTC.

This CDR3 is CASSLDLGSWAEAFF. CDR3 sequence (DNA): TGTGCCAGCAGCTTAGATCTAGGTTCTTGGGCTGAAGCTTTCTTT. The chain joins TRBV11-3 to TRBJ1-1, with D unresolved. The CDR3 spans 15 residues. CDR1 and CDR2 (germline): SGHNT, YENEEA. Trimming pared 0 bases from V and 6 bases from J, leaving 14 bases between.

The rearrangement joins TRBV4-3 to TRBJ1-3, with a weak D call TRBD1 (5 bases). The CDR3 has 15 residues. V lost 2 bases to trimming and J lost 4 bases, with 12 bases between them. Germline-derived CDR1 and CDR2 are LGHNA and YSLEER. This CDR3 is CASSQPTDRGNTIYF. CDR3 in DNA: TGCGCCAGCAGCCAACCTACCGACAGAGGAAACACCATATATTTT.

This chain links TRBV27 with TRBJ2-7; a possible D gene is TRBD1 (6 bases). Germline-derived CDR1 and CDR2 are MNHEY and SMNVEV (reference sequence). The CDR3 totals 14 residues. Trimming took 4 bases from V and 4 from J, leaving 14 bases between them. CDR3 coding DNA: TGTGCCAGCAGTTCCCGGACAGATAATTACGAGCAGTACTTC. It encodes CASSSRTDNYEQYF.

The chain links TRBV15 to TRBJ2-1; 7 bases are shared with TRBD2. V gave up 1 base and J gave up 6 bases; unmatched junction bases: 6. The CDR3 covers 15 residues. Per germline, CDR1 LNHNV and CDR2 YYDKDF (reference sequence). CDR3 nucleotide sequence: TGTGCCACCAGCAGAGGGGGGGGACCCGGCAATGAGCAGTTCTTC. Its protein product is CATSRGGGPGNEQFF.

The rearrangement links TRBV28 to TRBJ1-5; 9 bases match TRBD1. V was clipped by 4 bases and J by 4 bases; unmatched bases: 2. The V gene's germline CDR1 is MDHEN and CDR2 SYDVKM. This CDR3 is 14 amino acids long. DNA of the CDR3: TGTGCCAGCAGTTACGACAGGGGGAATCAGCCCCAGCATTTT. Translation gives CASSYDRGNQPQHF.

The chain recombines TRBV9 with TRBJ1-3; D is unclear. V gave up 5 bases and J gave up 2 bases, with 17 bases separating them. This CDR3 spans 16 amino acids. From germline, CDR1 is SGDLS and CDR2 YYNGEE. CDR3 residues: CASRGRDGEAGNTIYF. CDR3 coding DNA: TGTGCCAGCAGGGGGAGAGACGGCGAGGCTGGAAACACCATATATTTT.

This rearrangement joins TRBV7-9 to TRBJ2-3; 7 bases line up with TRBD2. Germline V gene data show CDR1 as SEHNR and CDR2 as FQNEAQ (reference sequence). There are 13 residues in the CDR3. The trim removed 6 bases at V and 6 bases at J, leaving 6 bases unmatched. The DNA of the CDR3 is TGTGCCAGCAGTCGCAGCGGGGCCGATACGCAGTATTTT. It is translated as CASSRSGADTQYF.

The CDR3 region is CATSKMKAGGVGKTQYF. The CDR3 nucleotides read TGTGCCACCAGCAAAATGAAGGCAGGGGGCGTCGGGAAGACCCAGTACTTC. V is TRBV15 and J is TRBJ2-5; 8 positions match TRBD1. Germline CDR1 reads LNHNV; CDR2 reads YYDKDF (reference sequence). Trimming removed 4 bases from V and 6 bases from J; junction bases left unmatched: 16. CDR3 length: 17 residues.

This chain uses TRBV5-6 with TRBJ1-5, with a tentative D call TRBD1 (6 bases). The CDR3 consists of 16 residues. CDR1 is SGHDT, CDR2 YYEEEE, per germline. Trimming removed 0 bases at V and 0 bases at J, with 10 bases between. The CDR3 region is CASSLEGVYSNQPQHF. The CDR3 coding sequence is TGTGCCAGCAGCTTGGAGGGGGTTTATAGCAATCAGCCCCAGCATTTT.

In this sample, this clone turned up a few times. A far larger clone is only one base removed, so a read error is likely. The V gene is TRBV19, the J gene TRBJ1-3; D ambiguous. CDR3 length: 16 residues. V gave up 4 bases and J gave up 0 bases, with 13 bases separating them. The V gene's germline CDR1 is LNHDA and CDR2 SQIVND (reference sequence). In nucleotides, the CDR3 is TGTGCCAGTAGTACCACTGCACGGGTCTCTGGAAACACCATATATTTT. Amino acids: CASSTTARVSGNTIYF.

The chain combines TRBV10-3 with TRBJ2-1; no clear D gene. The CDR3 is 14 amino acids. Germline values: CDR1 ENHRY, CDR2 SYGVKD. V lost 3 bases to trimming and J lost 0 bases, with 6 bases between them. The CDR3 here is CAISDMFSYNEQFF. DNA for the CDR3: TGTGCCATCAGTGACATGTTCTCCTACAATGAGCAGTTCTTC.

The sample holds one count of this clone. The chain has TRBV29-1 and TRBJ2-5, with D possibly being TRBD2 (5 bases). Trimming removed 4 bases from V and 4 bases from J, with 10 bases in between. The CDR3 length is 12 residues. Germline V gene lookup returns CDR1 SQVTM and CDR2 ANQGSEA. The CDR3 protein is CSVVAGTETQYF. The DNA for the CDR3 is TGCAGCGTTGTCGCGGGTACAGAGACCCAGTACTTC. Together with reference TRBV29-1 and TRBJ2-5, the CDR3 gives the full variable domain: SAVISQKPSRDICQRGTSLTIQCQVDSQVTMMFWYRQQPGQSLTLIATANQGSEATYESGFVIDKFPISRPNLTFSTLTVSNMSPEDSSIYLCSVVAGTETQYFGPGTRLLVL.

The chain links TRBV20-1 to TRBJ2-1; D is ambiguous. Trimming took 5 bases from V and 8 from J, leaving 10 bases between them. The CDR3 runs to 11 residues. CDR1 is DFQATT, CDR2 SNEGSKA, per germline (reference sequence). In nucleotides, the CDR3 is TGCAGTGCTCCGGAGTGGCATGAGCAGTTCTTC. Protein: CSAPEWHEQFF.

This clone was seen a few times. The chain carries TRBV29-1 and TRBJ2-6; weak D call: TRBD2 (5 bases). Germline V gives CDR1 SQVTM, CDR2 ANQGSEA. V shed 6 bases and J shed 2 bases, with 8 bases lying between them. The CDR3 contains 13 residues. CDR3 sequence: CSVEGAGANVLTF. The CDR3 DNA reads TGCAGCGTAGAGGGTGCTGGGGCCAACGTCCTGACTTTC.

In the case of this clone: A read error may account for a junction end that differs from germline. The chain carries TRBV7-9 and TRBJ1-2, with D perhaps TRBD1 (5 bases). Looked up from germline, CDR1 is SEHNR and CDR2 is FQNEAQ (reference sequence). This CDR3 spans 14 amino acids. CDR3 in DNA: TGTTCCAGCAGCATCGACAGTTTTAACTATGGCTACACCTTC. It yields the protein CSSSIDSFNYGYTF. The complete variable domain, with remaining parts taken from reference TRBV7-9 and TRBJ1-2, reads DTGVSQNPRHKITKRGQNVTFRCDPISEHNRLYWYRQTLGQGPEFLTYFQNEAQLEKSRLLSDRFSAERPKGSFSTLEIQRTEQGDSAMYLCSSSIDSFNYGYTFGSGTRLTVV.

This chain's CDR3 is CASSSTAGGVSEQFF. DNA for the CDR3: TGTGCCAGCAGTTCCACAGCGGGAGGAGTAAGTGAGCAGTTCTTC. The chain couples TRBV27 to TRBJ2-1; 9 positions agree with TRBD2. This CDR3 is built from 15 residues. With V trimmed by 4 bases and J by 9 bases, 10 bases remained unmatched. Germline V gene lookup returns CDR1 MNHEY and CDR2 SMNVEV (reference sequence).

This chain uses TRBV19 with TRBJ2-1, with 14 bases lining up with TRBD2. J was trimmed by 7 bases and V by 5 bases; bases with no gene match: 10. Germline V gene data show CDR1 as LNHDA and CDR2 as SQIVND (reference sequence). This CDR3 contains 17 residues. Here the CDR3 reads CASSRTSGRWAGNEQFF. The CDR3 DNA is TGTGCCAGTAGTCGGACTAGCGGGAGGTGGGCTGGAAATGAGCAGTTCTTC.

V usage is TRBV15 and J usage is TRBJ1-2; no reliable D call. Germline assignment: CDR1 LNHNV and CDR2 YYDKDF (reference sequence). Trimming pared 9 bases from V and 1 base from J, leaving 12 bases between. The CDR3 length is 13 residues. The CDR3, as DNA: TGTGCCACGCGAGACGGGAGTAACTATGGCTACACCTTC. It is translated as CATRDGSNYGYTF.

The genes are TRBV11-3 and TRBJ2-3, with a possible D match to TRBD2 (5 bases). The CDR3 contains 15 residues. Germline-derived CDR1 and CDR2 are SGHNT and YENEEA. Trimming cost V 5 bases and J 0 bases, with 12 bases left between them. For the CDR3, the DNA is TGTGCCAGCAGCCCCGGTGGCGGGAGCACAGATACGCAGTATTTT. Protein: CASSPGGGSTDTQYF. Using reference TRBV11-3 and TRBJ2-3 for the parts outside the CDR3, the full variable domain is EAGVVQSPRYKIIEKKQPVAFWCNPISGHNTLYWYLQNLGQGPELLIRYENEEAVDDSQLPKDRFSAERLKGVDSTLKIQPAELGDSAVYLCASSPGGGSTDTQYFGPGTRLTVL.

The rearrangement joins TRBV7-8 to TRBJ2-5; the D is unclear. CDR3 size: 12 residues. V was clipped by 5 bases and J by 5 bases, with 9 bases between them. Germline V lookup: CDR1 SGHVS, CDR2 FQNEAQ. The CDR3, as DNA: TGTGCCAGCAGCCCCCTCGGTGAGACCCAGTACTTC. Encoded protein: CASSPLGETQYF.

In DNA, the CDR3 is TGTGCCAGCAGCTTTCCCTACCAGGGCGCTGAAGCTTTCTTT. Encoded protein: CASSFPYQGAEAFF. The chain uses TRBV5-8 and TRBJ1-1; D may be TRBD1 (5 bases). The CDR3 contains 14 residues. V lost 2 bases to trimming and J lost 6 bases, with 14 bases between them. Germline V gives CDR1 SGHTS, CDR2 YDEGEE.

This chain links TRBV29-1 with TRBJ2-7; no reliable D call. V lost 2 bases, J lost 3 bases, and 8 bases lay in between. The CDR3 has 12 residues. The germline CDR1 and CDR2 sequences are SQVTM and ANQGSEA. This CDR3 reads CSVESSFYEQYF. The DNA for the CDR3 is TGCAGCGTTGAATCCTCCTTCTACGAGCAGTACTTC.

The chain combines TRBV2 with TRBJ2-7; TRBD1 might be the D (6 bases). The germline gives CDR1 SNHLY, CDR2 FYNNEI. V was cut by 5 bases and J by 6 bases, with 17 bases left in between. The CDR3 sequence is 14 residues long. The CDR3: CASSIQGITGEQYF. The CDR3 bases are TGTGCCAGCAGTATACAGGGCATAACGGGCGAGCAGTACTTC.